This entry lists 6 T cell receptor beta chains sequenced from one sample in a study of T cell responses to AZD1222 COVID-19 vaccine. Data came from immunoSEQ multiplex PCR; TCRdb stores just in-frame clones and leaves some out. The sample has some 140,000 clones; 91% are singletons. Sequenced material: peripheral blood, taken on day 0 of AZD1222 vaccination. These receptors all stem from an adult in good health.

Here the CDR3 reads CSVGTSGTYEQYF. CDR3 sequence (DNA): TGCAGCGTTGGGACTAGCGGTACCTACGAGCAGTACTTC. V and J are TRBV29-1 and TRBJ2-7, with 10 positions matching TRBD2. The CDR3 sequence is 13 residues long. CDR1 is SQVTM and CDR2 is ANQGSEA in the germline V gene. The V and J ends lost 4 bases and 2 bases, in that order; junction bases with no gene match: 2.

This chain uses TRBV2 with TRBJ2-7; 11 nucleotides line up with TRBD1. Germline-derived CDR1 and CDR2 are SNHLY and FYNNEI. Trimming took 8 bases from V and 3 from J; bases not matched to a gene: 6. The CDR3 runs to 14 residues. CDR3 sequence: CASAGTGGGYEQYF. CDR3 nucleotide sequence: TGTGCCAGCGCCGGGACAGGGGGTGGCTACGAGCAGTACTTC.

This chain connects TRBV5-1 to TRBJ1-4; no definite D call. Germline lookup yields CDR1 SGHRS and CDR2 YFSETQ. V was cut by 0 bases and J by 3 bases, with 9 bases left in between. This CDR3 comprises 15 residues. The CDR3 coding sequence is TGCGCCAGCAGCTTGGATGGGAGGGCTAATGAAAAACTGTTTTTT. It is translated as CASSLDGRANEKLFF.

V is TRBV28 and J is TRBJ1-1; D uncertain. CDR1 is MDHEN and CDR2 is SYDVKM in the germline V gene. CDR3 length: 12 residues. Between the trimmed V and J ends, which lost 7 bases and 5 bases, there was a span of 11 bases. The CDR3 spells CASMGFETEAFF. CDR3 bases: TGTGCCAGCATGGGGTTTGAGACTGAAGCTTTCTTT.

This chain joins TRBV7-3 and TRBJ1-1; 7 positions match TRBD1. The V and J ends lost 1 base and 5 bases, in that order; junction bases with no gene match: 4. The CDR3 consists of 14 residues. Germline CDR1 and CDR2: SGHTA and FQGTGA. In DNA, the CDR3 is TGTGCCAGCAGCTTAAGGGGACAGAGAACTGAAGCTTTCTTT. This codes for CASSLRGQRTEAFF. The complete variable domain, with remaining parts taken from reference TRBV7-3 and TRBJ1-1, reads GAGVSQTPSNKVTEKGKYVELRCDPISGHTALYWYRQSLGQGPEFLIYFQGTGAADDSGLPNDRFFAVRPEGSVSTLKIQRTERGDSAVYLCASSLRGQRTEAFFGQGTRLTVV.

The chain joins TRBV28 to TRBJ2-1; D gene uncertain. The CDR3 is made up of 14 amino acids. Deletions cut 5 bases from V and 2 bases from J, with 10 bases between. Per germline, CDR1 MDHEN and CDR2 SYDVKM. In nucleotides, the CDR3 is TGTGCCAGCAGTCCACCGCAGGCCTACAATGAGCAGTTCTTC. It translates to CASSPPQAYNEQFF.